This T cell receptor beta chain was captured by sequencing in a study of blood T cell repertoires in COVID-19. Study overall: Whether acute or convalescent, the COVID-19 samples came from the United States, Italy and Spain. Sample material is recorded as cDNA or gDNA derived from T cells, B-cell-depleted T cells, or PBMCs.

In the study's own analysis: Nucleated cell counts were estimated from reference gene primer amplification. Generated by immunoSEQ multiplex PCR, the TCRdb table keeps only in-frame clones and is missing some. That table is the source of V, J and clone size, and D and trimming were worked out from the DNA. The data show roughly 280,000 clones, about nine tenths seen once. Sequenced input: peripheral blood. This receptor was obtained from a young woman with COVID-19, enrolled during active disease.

CDR3 region: CASSLVRGRYEQYF. As DNA, the CDR3 is TGTGCCAGCAGCTTAGTTCGGGGGAGGTACGAGCAGTACTTC. The chain is built from TRBV7-2 and TRBJ2-7; D perhaps matches TRBD2 (6 bases). The ends were cut back, 1 base at V and 4 bases at J, with 11 bases in the middle. The CDR3 has 14 amino acids. Germline values: CDR1 SGHTA, CDR2 FQGNSA.